This is a list of T cell receptor beta chains from one sample in a study of blood T cell repertoires in COVID-19. Produced via immunoSEQ multiplex PCR; TCRdb's table is partial and in-frame only. The sample lists 72,000 or so clones, more than 70% occurring once. Sequencing was done on a sample of peripheral blood. All receptors come from a woman older than 75 with active or convalescent COVID-19. Both conserved end residues are trimmed from each CDR3. Size values are once, few and many counts, or a class for expanded clones, and some rows have none.

clone_size j_call v_call cdr3_aa
- TRBJ2-5 TRBV11-3 ASSWGGGGSETQY
once TRBJ2-2 TRBV28 ASSLLPGQGSSGELF
- TRBJ2-3 TRBV7-9 ASSSWDREGDTQY
- TRBJ1-5 TRBV3-1/TRBV3-2 ASSQGTGNNQPQH
- TRBJ2-1 TRBV19 ASSPRGISSYNEQF
- TRBJ1-1 TRBV6-5 ASTREQGTEAF
- TRBJ2-3 TRBV7-9 ASSTTSGGQDTQY
- TRBJ2-3 TRBV19 ASSRGGQGTDTQY
once TRBJ2-3 TRBV18 ASSNTGTGGGTDTQY
once TRBJ1-2 TRBV19 ASSRRGGYGYT
once TRBJ1-3 TRBV7-8 ASSPQYGNTIY
- TRBJ2-5 TRBV11-2 ASSLDTAQY
- TRBJ2-7 TRBV28 ASSPPFRPSKEQY
- TRBJ2-2 TRBV9 ASSVVGSNTGELF
once TRBJ2-6 TRBV5-4 ASSLVSLSGANVLT
- TRBJ1-2 TRBV12-3/TRBV12-4 ASSRQGAYGYT
- TRBJ1-6 TRBV6-5 ASRRQGARSSPLH
- TRBJ1-1 TRBV19 ASRTQGLRDTEAF
once TRBJ2-3 TRBV10-1 ASSSRDTRPDTQY
few TRBJ1-5 TRBV10-3 AIGGDWVGVQPQH
- TRBJ2-1 TRBV6-2/TRBV6-3 ASSYVSRDNEQF
- TRBJ2-7 TRBV11-2 ASRRTGGMFDEQY
once TRBJ2-1 TRBV7-7 ASSLVAGVNEQF
- TRBJ2-2 TRBV9 ASSAQQGAMGELF
- TRBJ1-1 TRBV5-1 ASSLILAGNTEAF
once TRBJ1-1 TRBV28 ARKEPGLAF
- TRBJ2-7 TRBV28 ASSPDLGNYEQY
- TRBJ1-1 TRBV9 ASSPTGQLNTEAF
- TRBJ2-5 TRBV7-6 ASSPSLETQY
- TRBJ2-3 TRBV7-9 ASSLTGTRGQNTDTQY
- TRBJ2-5 TRBV5-1 ASSGTSGGEQETQY
few TRBJ1-4 TRBV5-1 ASSLDTTGRGEKLF
- TRBJ2-3 TRBV6-5 ASSLNRVQDTQY
- TRBJ1-5 TRBV28 ASRSTGYNQPQH
- TRBJ1-1 TRBV10-2 ASSPGTGGSTEAF
- TRBJ2-5 TRBV5-1 ASSLEGTGETQY
- TRBJ1-1 TRBV7-9 ASSSLPGEGGLNTEAF
- TRBJ2-5 TRBV7-3 ASSLLIAGGPRETQY
- TRBJ1-6 TRBV19 ASSIDLDRGSSPLH
- TRBJ1-3 TRBV5-1 ASSEQGAGGNTIY
- TRBJ2-1 TRBV10-3 AISERGGRNEQF
- TRBJ2-3 TRBV6-1 ASSEVGRDETDTQY
- TRBJ1-1 TRBV7-2 ASSLVRGSTEAF
- TRBJ1-2 TRBV7-8 ASSLARQGFLNGYT
- TRBJ1-5 TRBV28 ASSLSRQTNQPQH
- TRBJ1-5 TRBV5-6 ASSQTGTSQPQH
- TRBJ1-1 TRBV5-1 ASSWGTGGRTEAF
once TRBJ1-5 TRBV7-2 ASSLESAGVRQPQH
- TRBJ2-7 TRBV2 AGKPGQGSLYEQY
once TRBJ2-2 TRBV9 ASSGVAGYNTGELF